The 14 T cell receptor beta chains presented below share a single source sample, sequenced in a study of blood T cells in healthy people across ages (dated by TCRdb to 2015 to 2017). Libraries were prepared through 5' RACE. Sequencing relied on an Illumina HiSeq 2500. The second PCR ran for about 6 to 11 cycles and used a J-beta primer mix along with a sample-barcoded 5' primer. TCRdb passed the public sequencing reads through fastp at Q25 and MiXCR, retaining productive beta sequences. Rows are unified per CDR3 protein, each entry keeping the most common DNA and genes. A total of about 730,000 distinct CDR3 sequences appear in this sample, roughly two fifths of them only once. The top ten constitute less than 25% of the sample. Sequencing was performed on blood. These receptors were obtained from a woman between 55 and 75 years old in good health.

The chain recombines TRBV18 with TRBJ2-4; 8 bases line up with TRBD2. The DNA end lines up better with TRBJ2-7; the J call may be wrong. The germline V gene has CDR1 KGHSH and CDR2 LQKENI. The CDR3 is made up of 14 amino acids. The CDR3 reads CASRGLEASIEQYF. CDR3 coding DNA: TGTGCCAGCAGGGGACTAGAGGCTAGCATCGAGCAGTACTTC.

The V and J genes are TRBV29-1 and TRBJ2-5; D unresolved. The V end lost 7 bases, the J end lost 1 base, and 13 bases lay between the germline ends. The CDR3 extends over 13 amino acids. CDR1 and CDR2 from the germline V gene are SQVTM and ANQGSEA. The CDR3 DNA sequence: TGCAGCGGGGGAACGCTCCTCCAAGAGACCCAGTACTTC. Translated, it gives CSGGTLLQETQYF.

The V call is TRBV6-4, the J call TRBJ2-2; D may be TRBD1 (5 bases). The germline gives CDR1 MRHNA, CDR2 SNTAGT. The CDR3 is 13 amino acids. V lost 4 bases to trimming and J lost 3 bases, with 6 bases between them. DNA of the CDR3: TGTGCCAGCAGTGTAGGGGACACCGGGGAGCTGTTTTTT. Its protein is CASSVGDTGELFF.

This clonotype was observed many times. CDR3: CASSLGSGWRGLRGEQFF. CDR3 sequence (DNA): TGTGCCAGCAGCCTAGGGTCCGGGTGGCGGGGCCTTCGCGGTGAGCAGTTCTTC. V and J are TRBV27 and TRBJ2-1, with D perhaps matching TRBD2 (6 bases). This CDR3 is 18 amino acids long. V lost 6 bases to trimming and J lost 9 bases, with 30 bases between them. Per the germline V gene, CDR1 is MNHEY and CDR2 is SMNVEV (reference sequence).

For the CDR3, the DNA is TGTGCCACCAGCAGTATATGGGAGGTTCGCCAAGAGACCCAGTACTTC. Translated, it gives CATSSIWEVRQETQYF. The genes are TRBV15 and TRBJ2-5, with D perhaps matching TRBD2 (6 bases). This CDR3 contains 16 residues. V lost 3 bases to trimming and J lost 1 base, with 15 bases between them. Per germline, CDR1 LNHNV and CDR2 YYDKDF (reference sequence).

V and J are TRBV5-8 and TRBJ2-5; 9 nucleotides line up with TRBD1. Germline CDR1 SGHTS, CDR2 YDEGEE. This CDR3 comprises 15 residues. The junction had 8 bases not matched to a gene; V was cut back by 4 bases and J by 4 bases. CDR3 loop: CASSRTGVEGETQYF. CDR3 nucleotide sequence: TGTGCCAGCAGCAGGACAGGGGTTGAAGGAGAGACCCAGTACTTC.

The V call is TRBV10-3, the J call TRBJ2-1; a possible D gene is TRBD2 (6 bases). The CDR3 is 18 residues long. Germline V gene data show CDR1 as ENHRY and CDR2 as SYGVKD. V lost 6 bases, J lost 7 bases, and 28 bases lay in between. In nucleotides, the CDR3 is TGTGCCATCAGGGCGAGACTAGTGGGGTCCCTGGGTTCAAATGAGCAGTTCTTC. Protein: CAIRARLVGSLGSNEQFF.

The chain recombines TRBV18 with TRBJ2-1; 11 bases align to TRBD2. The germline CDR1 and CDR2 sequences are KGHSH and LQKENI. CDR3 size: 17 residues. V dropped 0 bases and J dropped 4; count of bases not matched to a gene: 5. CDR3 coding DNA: TGTGCCAGCTCACCACCAGGGACTAGCGGATCGTACAATGAGCAGTTCTTC. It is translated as CASSPPGTSGSYNEQFF.

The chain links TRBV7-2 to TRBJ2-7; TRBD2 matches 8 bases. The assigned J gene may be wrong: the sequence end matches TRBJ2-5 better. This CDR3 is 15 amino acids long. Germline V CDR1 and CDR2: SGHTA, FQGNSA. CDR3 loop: CASSPRIAGQETQYF. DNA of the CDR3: TGTGCCAGCAGCCCGCGCATAGCGGGGCAAGAGACCCAGTACTTC.

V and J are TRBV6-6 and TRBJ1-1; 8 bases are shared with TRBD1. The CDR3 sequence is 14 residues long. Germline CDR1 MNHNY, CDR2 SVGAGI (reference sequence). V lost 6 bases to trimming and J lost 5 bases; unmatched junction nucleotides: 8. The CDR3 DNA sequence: TGTGCCAGCAGACACAGGGGGGGGGAAACTGAAGCTTTCTTT. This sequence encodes CASRHRGGETEAFF.

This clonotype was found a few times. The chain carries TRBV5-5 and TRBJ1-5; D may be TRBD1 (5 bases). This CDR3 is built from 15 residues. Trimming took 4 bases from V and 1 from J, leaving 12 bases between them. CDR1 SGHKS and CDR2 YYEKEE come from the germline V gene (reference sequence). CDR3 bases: TGTGCCAGCAGCACCGGGGCGGGAAGCAATCAGCCCCAGCATTTT. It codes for CASSTGAGSNQPQHF.

Here the CDR3 DNA reads TGTGCCAGCAGCTTGGGACAGGGGGCGCGTGGCTACACCTTC. Translation gives CASSLGQGARGYTF. The chain links TRBV7-3 to TRBJ1-2; 12 bases fit TRBD1. V was pared by 3 bases and J by 7 bases, with 3 bases of the junction left unmatched. This CDR3 contains 14 residues. The germline V gene encodes CDR1 SGHTA and CDR2 FQGTGA.

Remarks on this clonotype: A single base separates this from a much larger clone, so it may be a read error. Here the CDR3 reads CASSLDVTFYEQYF. The CDR3 nucleotides are TGTGCCAGCAGCTTGGACGTGACCTTCTACGAGCAGTACTTC. The chain combines TRBV7-3 with TRBJ2-7, with unresolved D. The CDR3 is 14 amino acids. With 3 bases removed from V and 3 bases from J, the gap between germline ends came to 12 bases. Germline V gene data show CDR1 as SGHTA and CDR2 as FQGTGA.

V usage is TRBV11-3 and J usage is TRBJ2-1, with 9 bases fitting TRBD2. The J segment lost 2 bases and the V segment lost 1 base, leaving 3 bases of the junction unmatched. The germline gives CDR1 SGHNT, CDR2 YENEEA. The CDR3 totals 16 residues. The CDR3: CASSLGLADPYNEQFF. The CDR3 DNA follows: TGTGCCAGCAGCTTAGGACTAGCGGATCCCTACAATGAGCAGTTCTTC.